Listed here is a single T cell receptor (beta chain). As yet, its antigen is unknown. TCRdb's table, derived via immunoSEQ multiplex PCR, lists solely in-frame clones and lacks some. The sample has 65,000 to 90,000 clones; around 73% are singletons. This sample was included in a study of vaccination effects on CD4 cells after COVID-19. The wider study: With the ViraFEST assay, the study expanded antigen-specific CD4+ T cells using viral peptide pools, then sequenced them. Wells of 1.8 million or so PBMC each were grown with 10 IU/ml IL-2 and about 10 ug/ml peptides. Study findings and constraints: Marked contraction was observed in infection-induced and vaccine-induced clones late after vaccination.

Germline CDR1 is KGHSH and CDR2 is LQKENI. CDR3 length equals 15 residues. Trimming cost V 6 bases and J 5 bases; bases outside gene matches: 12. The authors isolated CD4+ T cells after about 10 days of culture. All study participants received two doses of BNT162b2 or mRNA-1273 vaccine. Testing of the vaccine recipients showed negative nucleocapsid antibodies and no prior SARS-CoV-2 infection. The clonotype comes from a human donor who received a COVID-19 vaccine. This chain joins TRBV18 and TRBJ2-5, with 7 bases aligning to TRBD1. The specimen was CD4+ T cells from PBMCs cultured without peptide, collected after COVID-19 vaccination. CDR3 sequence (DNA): TGTGCCAGCTCGCTCCTTACAGGGGCGTGGGAGACCCAGTACTTC. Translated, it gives CASSLLTGAWETQYF.